The rows below give T cell receptor beta chains drawn from one sample of a study of blood T cell repertoires in COVID-19. Only in-frame clones appear in the TCRdb table, and some are missing; sequencing was by immunoSEQ multiplex PCR. In the table there are around 150,000 clones, about 85% of which are singletons. The specimen sequenced was peripheral blood. All receptors come from a woman aged 55-70 years with COVID-19, enrolled during active disease. The CDR3 runs from the conserved cysteine through the conserved F or W. The order of the fields is D gene, clone size, V gene, CDR3 length, J gene, CDR3 protein, CDR3 DNA. The D gene is left open where the match is weak. Clone size is not always given. Where it is, it says once, few, many or a class for expanded clones.

d_call: -; clone_size: -; v_call: TRBV6-2/TRBV6-3; cdr3_length: 15; j_call: TRBJ1-5; cdr3_aa: CASSPWRVTSQPQHF; cdr3_nt: TGTGCCAGCAGCCCCTGGAGGGTAACTAGTCAGCCCCAGCATTTT
d_call: TRBD1; clone_size: -; v_call: TRBV5-1; cdr3_length: 15; j_call: TRBJ1-1; cdr3_aa: CASSLGTGLNTEAFF; cdr3_nt: TGCGCCAGCAGCTTGGGGACAGGACTGAACACTGAAGCTTTCTTT
d_call: TRBD2; clone_size: -; v_call: TRBV5-1; cdr3_length: 19; j_call: TRBJ2-1; cdr3_aa: CASSWPLRGESFSYNEQFF; cdr3_nt: TGCGCCAGCAGTTGGCCGTTACGGGGGGAATCCTTCTCCTACAATGAGCAGTTCTTC
d_call: -; clone_size: -; v_call: TRBV9; cdr3_length: 15; j_call: TRBJ1-2; cdr3_aa: CASSVGQGKGYGYTF; cdr3_nt: TGTGCCAGCAGCGTAGGGCAGGGTAAGGGTTATGGCTACACCTTC
d_call: -; clone_size: -; v_call: TRBV19; cdr3_length: 14; j_call: TRBJ2-3; cdr3_aa: CASSIGAHTDTQYF; cdr3_nt: TGTGCCAGTAGTATAGGGGCCCACACAGATACGCAGTATTTT
d_call: -; clone_size: -; v_call: TRBV5-1; cdr3_length: 16; j_call: TRBJ2-1; cdr3_aa: CASSPPLAVESNEQFF; cdr3_nt: TGCGCCAGCAGCCCCCCCCTGGCCGTGGAGAGCAATGAGCAGTTCTTC
d_call: -; clone_size: -; v_call: TRBV10-2; cdr3_length: 12; j_call: TRBJ2-5; cdr3_aa: CASSDSQETQYF; cdr3_nt: TGCGCCAGCAGTGACAGCCAAGAGACCCAGTACTTC
d_call: -; clone_size: -; v_call: TRBV4-2; cdr3_length: 15; j_call: TRBJ1-2; cdr3_aa: CASSQGVGSDYGYTF; cdr3_nt: TGTGCCAGCAGCCAAGGGGTTGGAAGCGACTATGGCTACACCTTC
d_call: TRBD2; clone_size: once; v_call: TRBV7-7; cdr3_length: 17; j_call: TRBJ2-1; cdr3_aa: CASSTGTSGNSYNEQFF; cdr3_nt: TGTGCTAGCAGCACTGGGACTAGCGGCAACTCCTACAATGAGCAGTTCTTC
d_call: -; clone_size: -; v_call: TRBV18; cdr3_length: 15; j_call: TRBJ1-1; cdr3_aa: CASSPLGAMNTEAFF; cdr3_nt: TGTGCCAGCTCACCACTGGGGGCGATGAACACTGAAGCTTTCTTT
d_call: -; clone_size: -; v_call: TRBV6-5; cdr3_length: 13; j_call: TRBJ2-1; cdr3_aa: CASSSLSYNEQFF; cdr3_nt: TGTGCCAGCAGTTCCTTGTCCTACAATGAGCAGTTCTTC
d_call: TRBD2; clone_size: -; v_call: TRBV30; cdr3_length: 11; j_call: TRBJ2-3; cdr3_aa: CACKSGRRQYF; cdr3_nt: TGTGCCTGTAAAAGCGGGAGGAGGCAGTATTTT
d_call: -; clone_size: -; v_call: TRBV9; cdr3_length: 15; j_call: TRBJ1-1; cdr3_aa: CASSPRPFQGTEAFF; cdr3_nt: TGTGCCAGCAGCCCCCGACCCTTCCAGGGGACTGAAGCTTTCTTT
d_call: -; clone_size: -; v_call: TRBV7-3; cdr3_length: 14; j_call: TRBJ2-5; cdr3_aa: CASSLGPGEETQYF; cdr3_nt: TGTGCCAGCAGCTTAGGGCCGGGGGAGGAGACCCAGTACTTC
d_call: TRBD2; clone_size: once; v_call: TRBV9; cdr3_length: 19; j_call: TRBJ2-2; cdr3_aa: CASSVDLSGGVLNTGELFF; cdr3_nt: TGTGCCAGCAGCGTAGATCTCAGTGGGGGGGTACTCAACACCGGGGAGCTGTTTTTT
d_call: -; clone_size: -; v_call: TRBV11-2; cdr3_length: 15; j_call: TRBJ1-1; cdr3_aa: CASAKTNSLNTEAFF; cdr3_nt: TGTGCCAGCGCCAAAACGAACTCCTTGAACACTGAAGCTTTCTTT
d_call: TRBD2; clone_size: -; v_call: TRBV30; cdr3_length: 15; j_call: TRBJ2-4; cdr3_aa: CAWAPAGAAKNIQYF; cdr3_nt: TGTGCCTGGGCCCCAGCGGGGGCAGCCAAAAACATTCAGTACTTC
d_call: TRBD2; clone_size: -; v_call: TRBV7-9; cdr3_length: 14; j_call: TRBJ2-1; cdr3_aa: CASTARGGGNEQFF; cdr3_nt: TGTGCCAGCACCGCCCGGGGGGGCGGGAATGAGCAGTTCTTC
d_call: TRBD1; clone_size: -; v_call: TRBV19; cdr3_length: 15; j_call: TRBJ1-5; cdr3_aa: CASKTQGGANQPQHF; cdr3_nt: TGTGCCAGTAAAACACAGGGGGGGGCCAATCAGCCCCAGCATTTT
d_call: TRBD2; clone_size: -; v_call: TRBV18; cdr3_length: 18; j_call: TRBJ2-1; cdr3_aa: CASSPRISTSGGAVEQFF; cdr3_nt: TGTGCCAGCTCACCACGTATTTCGACTAGCGGGGGGGCGGTTGAGCAGTTCTTC
d_call: -; clone_size: -; v_call: TRBV27; cdr3_length: 14; j_call: TRBJ1-2; cdr3_aa: CASSQWGLNYGYTF; cdr3_nt: TGTGCCAGCAGCCAATGGGGCCTTAACTATGGCTACACCTTC
d_call: -; clone_size: -; v_call: TRBV7-9; cdr3_length: 16; j_call: TRBJ2-1; cdr3_aa: CASSRGTPLTYNEQFF; cdr3_nt: TGTGCCAGCAGCCGTGGGACACCCCTTACCTACAATGAGCAGTTCTTC
d_call: -; clone_size: -; v_call: TRBV7-6; cdr3_length: 16; j_call: TRBJ1-6; cdr3_aa: CASSPPGSGSYSPLHF; cdr3_nt: TGTGCCAGCAGCCCTCCAGGATCGGGGTCCTATTCACCCCTCCACTTT
d_call: TRBD2; clone_size: -; v_call: TRBV7-3; cdr3_length: 16; j_call: TRBJ2-3; cdr3_aa: CASTPFTSGREDTQYF; cdr3_nt: TGTGCCAGCACCCCCTTTACTAGCGGGAGAGAAGATACGCAGTATTTT
d_call: TRBD1; clone_size: -; v_call: TRBV10-3; cdr3_length: 13; j_call: TRBJ1-1; cdr3_aa: CAIMGQTNTEAFF; cdr3_nt: TGTGCCATCATGGGACAGACAAACACTGAAGCTTTCTTT
d_call: -; clone_size: -; v_call: TRBV12-3/TRBV12-4; cdr3_length: 13; j_call: TRBJ1-6; cdr3_aa: CASRPGRNSPLHF; cdr3_nt: TGTGCCAGCAGACCCGGTCGTAATTCACCCCTCCACTTT
d_call: -; clone_size: -; v_call: TRBV6-5; cdr3_length: 14; j_call: TRBJ1-4; cdr3_aa: CASSNFQGYEKLFF; cdr3_nt: TGTGCCAGCAGTAATTTTCAGGGCTATGAAAAACTGTTTTTT
d_call: -; clone_size: -; v_call: TRBV27; cdr3_length: 13; j_call: TRBJ2-7; cdr3_aa: CASRSHSSYEQYF; cdr3_nt: TGTGCCAGCAGAAGTCATAGCTCCTACGAGCAGTACTTC
d_call: TRBD1; clone_size: -; v_call: TRBV25-1; cdr3_length: 13; j_call: TRBJ1-2; cdr3_aa: CASSEQGGYGYTF; cdr3_nt: TGTGCCAGCAGTGAACAGGGGGGATATGGCTACACCTTC
d_call: TRBD1; clone_size: -; v_call: TRBV5-6; cdr3_length: 14; j_call: TRBJ1-2; cdr3_aa: CASSDRDRENGYTF; cdr3_nt: TGTGCCAGCAGCGACCGGGACAGAGAAAATGGCTACACCTTC
d_call: -; clone_size: -; v_call: TRBV3-1/TRBV3-2; cdr3_length: 13; j_call: TRBJ1-3; cdr3_aa: CASSQISGNTIYF; cdr3_nt: TGTGCCAGCAGCCAGATTAGTGGAAACACCATATATTTT
d_call: -; clone_size: few; v_call: TRBV7-9; cdr3_length: 16; j_call: TRBJ1-2; cdr3_aa: CASTPEGWGANYGYTF; cdr3_nt: TGTGCCAGCACCCCCGAGGGCTGGGGAGCGAACTATGGCTACACCTTC